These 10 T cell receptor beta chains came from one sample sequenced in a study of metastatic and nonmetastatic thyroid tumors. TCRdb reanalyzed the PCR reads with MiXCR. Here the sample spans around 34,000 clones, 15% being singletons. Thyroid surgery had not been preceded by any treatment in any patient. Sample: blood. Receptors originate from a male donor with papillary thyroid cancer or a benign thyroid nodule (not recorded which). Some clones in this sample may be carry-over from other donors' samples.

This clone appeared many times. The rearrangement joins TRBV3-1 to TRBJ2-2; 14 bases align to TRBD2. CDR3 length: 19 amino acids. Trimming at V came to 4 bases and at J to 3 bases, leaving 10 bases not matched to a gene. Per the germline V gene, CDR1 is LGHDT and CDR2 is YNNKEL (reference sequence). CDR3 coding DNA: TGTGCCAGCAGCCTCTACGGGACTAGCGGGAGAGGTCACACCGGGGAGCTGTTTTTT. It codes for CASSLYGTSGRGHTGELFF. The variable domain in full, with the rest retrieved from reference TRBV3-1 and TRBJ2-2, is DTAVSQTPKYLVTQMGNDKSIKCEQNLGHDTMYWYKQDSKKFLKIMFSYNNKELIINETVPNRFSPKSPDKAHLNLHINSLELGDSAVYFCASSLYGTSGRGHTGELFFGEGSRLTVL.

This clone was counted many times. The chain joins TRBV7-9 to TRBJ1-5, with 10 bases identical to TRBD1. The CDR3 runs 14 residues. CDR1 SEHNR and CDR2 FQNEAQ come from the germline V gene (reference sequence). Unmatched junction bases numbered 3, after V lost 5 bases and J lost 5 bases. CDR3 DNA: TGTGCCAGCAGCGGGGACAGGGGTTATCAGCCCCAGCATTTT. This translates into CASSGDRGYQPQHF.

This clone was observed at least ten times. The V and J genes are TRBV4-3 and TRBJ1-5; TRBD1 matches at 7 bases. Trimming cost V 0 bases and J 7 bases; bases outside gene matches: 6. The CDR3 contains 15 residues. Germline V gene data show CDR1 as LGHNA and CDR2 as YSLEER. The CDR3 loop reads CASSQEPGGRQPQHF. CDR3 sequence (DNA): TGCGCCAGCAGCCAAGAGCCAGGGGGGAGACAGCCCCAGCATTTT.

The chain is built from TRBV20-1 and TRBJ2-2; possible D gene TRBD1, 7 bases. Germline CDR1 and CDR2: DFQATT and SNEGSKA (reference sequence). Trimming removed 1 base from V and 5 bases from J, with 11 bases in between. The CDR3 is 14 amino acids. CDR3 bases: TGCAGTGCTAGAGGTTCAGGGGGGACCGGGGAGCTGTTTTTT. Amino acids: CSARGSGGTGELFF.

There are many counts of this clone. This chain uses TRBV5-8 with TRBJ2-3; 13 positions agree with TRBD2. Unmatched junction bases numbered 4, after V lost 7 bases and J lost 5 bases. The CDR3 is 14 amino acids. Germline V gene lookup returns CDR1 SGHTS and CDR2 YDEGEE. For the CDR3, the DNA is TGTGCCAGCCAACTAGCGGGAGGGGAAGATACGCAGTATTTT. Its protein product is CASQLAGGEDTQYF.

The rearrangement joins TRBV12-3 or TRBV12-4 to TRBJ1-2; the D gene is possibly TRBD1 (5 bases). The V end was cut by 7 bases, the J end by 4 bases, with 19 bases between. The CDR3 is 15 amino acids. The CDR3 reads CASTLDTGGIYGYTF. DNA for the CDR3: TGTGCCAGCACTCTCGACACGGGGGGGATCTATGGCTACACCTTC.

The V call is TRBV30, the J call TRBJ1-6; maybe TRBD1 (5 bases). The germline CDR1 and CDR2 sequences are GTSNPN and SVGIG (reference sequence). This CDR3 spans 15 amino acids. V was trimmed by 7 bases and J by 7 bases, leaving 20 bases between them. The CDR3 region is CASPAGGMGNSPLHF. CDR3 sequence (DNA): TGTGCCTCCCCAGCGGGGGGGATGGGGAATTCACCCCTCCACTTT. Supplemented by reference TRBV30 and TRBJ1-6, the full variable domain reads SQTIHQWPATLVQPVGSPLSLECTVEGTSNPNLYWYRQAAGRGLQLLFYSVGIGQISSEVPQNLSASRPQDRQFILSSKKLLLSDSGFYLCASPAGGMGNSPLHFGNGTRLTVT.

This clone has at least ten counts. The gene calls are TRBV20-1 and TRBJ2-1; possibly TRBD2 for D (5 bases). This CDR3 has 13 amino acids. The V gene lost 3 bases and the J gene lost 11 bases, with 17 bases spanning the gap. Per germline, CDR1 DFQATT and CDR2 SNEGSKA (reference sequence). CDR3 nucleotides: TGCAGTGCTAGGGGATTTCAGCGGTACAAGCAGTTCTTC. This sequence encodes CSARGFQRYKQFF.

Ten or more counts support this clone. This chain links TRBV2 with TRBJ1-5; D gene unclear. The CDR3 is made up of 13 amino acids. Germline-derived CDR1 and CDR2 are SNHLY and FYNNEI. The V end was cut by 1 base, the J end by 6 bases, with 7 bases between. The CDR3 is CASSEERSQPQHF. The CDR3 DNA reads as TGTGCCAGCAGTGAAGAGCGGAGTCAGCCCCAGCATTTT.

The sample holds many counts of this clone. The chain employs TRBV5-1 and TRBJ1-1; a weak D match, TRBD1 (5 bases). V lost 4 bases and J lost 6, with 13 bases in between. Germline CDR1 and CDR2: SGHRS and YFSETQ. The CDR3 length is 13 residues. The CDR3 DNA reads TGCGCCAGCAGCATGACAGATGGGGCTGAAGCTTTCTTT. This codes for CASSMTDGAEAFF.